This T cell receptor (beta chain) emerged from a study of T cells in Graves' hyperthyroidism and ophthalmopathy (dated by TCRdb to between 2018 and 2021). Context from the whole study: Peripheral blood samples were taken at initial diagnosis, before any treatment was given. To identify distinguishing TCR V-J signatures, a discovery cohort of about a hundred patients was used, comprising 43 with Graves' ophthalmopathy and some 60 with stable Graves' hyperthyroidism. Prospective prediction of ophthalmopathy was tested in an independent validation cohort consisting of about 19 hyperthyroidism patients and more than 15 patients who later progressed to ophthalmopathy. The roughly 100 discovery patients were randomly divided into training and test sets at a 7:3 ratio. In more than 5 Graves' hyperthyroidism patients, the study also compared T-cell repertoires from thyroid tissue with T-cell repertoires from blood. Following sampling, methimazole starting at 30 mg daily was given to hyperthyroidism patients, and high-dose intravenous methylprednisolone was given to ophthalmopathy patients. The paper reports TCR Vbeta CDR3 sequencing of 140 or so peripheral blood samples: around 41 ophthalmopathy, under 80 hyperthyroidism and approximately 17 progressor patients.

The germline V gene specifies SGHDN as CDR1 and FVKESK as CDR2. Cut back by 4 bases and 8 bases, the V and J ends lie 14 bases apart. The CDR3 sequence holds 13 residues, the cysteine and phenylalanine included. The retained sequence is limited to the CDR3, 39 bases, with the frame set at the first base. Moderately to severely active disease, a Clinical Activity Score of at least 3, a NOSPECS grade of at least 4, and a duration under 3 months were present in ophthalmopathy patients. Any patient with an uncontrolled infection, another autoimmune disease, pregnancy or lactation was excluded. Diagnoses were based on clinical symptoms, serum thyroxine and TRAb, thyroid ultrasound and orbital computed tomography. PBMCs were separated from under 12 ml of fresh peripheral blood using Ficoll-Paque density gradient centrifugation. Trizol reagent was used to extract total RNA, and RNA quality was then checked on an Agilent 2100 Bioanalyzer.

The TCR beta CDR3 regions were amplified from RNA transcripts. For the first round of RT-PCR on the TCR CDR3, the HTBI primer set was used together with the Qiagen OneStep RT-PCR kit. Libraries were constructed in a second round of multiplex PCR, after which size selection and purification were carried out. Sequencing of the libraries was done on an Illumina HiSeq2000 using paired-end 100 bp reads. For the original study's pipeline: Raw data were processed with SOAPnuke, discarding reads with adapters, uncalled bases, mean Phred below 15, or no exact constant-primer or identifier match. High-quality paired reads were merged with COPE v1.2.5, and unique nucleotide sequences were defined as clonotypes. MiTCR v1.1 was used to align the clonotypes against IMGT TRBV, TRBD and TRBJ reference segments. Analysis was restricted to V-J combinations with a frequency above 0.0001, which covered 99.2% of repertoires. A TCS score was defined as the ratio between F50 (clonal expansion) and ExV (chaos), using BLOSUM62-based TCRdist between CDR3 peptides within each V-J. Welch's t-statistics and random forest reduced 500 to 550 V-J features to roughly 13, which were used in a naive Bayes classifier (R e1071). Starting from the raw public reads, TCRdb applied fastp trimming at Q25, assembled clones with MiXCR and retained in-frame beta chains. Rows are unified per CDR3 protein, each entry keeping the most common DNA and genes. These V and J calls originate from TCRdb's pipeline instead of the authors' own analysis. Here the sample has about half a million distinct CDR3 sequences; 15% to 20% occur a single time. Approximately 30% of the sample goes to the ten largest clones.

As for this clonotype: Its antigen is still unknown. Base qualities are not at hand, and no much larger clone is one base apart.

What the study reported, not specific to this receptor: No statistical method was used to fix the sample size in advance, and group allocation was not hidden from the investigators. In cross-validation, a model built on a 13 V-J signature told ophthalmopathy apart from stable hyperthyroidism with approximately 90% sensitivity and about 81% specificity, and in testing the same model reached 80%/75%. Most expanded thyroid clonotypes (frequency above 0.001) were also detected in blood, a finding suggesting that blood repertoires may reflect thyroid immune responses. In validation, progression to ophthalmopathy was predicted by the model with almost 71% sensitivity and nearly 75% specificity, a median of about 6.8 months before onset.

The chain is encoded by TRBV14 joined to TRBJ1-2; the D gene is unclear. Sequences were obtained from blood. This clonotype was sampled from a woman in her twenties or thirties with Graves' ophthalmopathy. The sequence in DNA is TGTGCCAGCAGCCCAAGCATCCCAGACGGCTACACCTTC. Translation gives CASSPSIPDGYTF.